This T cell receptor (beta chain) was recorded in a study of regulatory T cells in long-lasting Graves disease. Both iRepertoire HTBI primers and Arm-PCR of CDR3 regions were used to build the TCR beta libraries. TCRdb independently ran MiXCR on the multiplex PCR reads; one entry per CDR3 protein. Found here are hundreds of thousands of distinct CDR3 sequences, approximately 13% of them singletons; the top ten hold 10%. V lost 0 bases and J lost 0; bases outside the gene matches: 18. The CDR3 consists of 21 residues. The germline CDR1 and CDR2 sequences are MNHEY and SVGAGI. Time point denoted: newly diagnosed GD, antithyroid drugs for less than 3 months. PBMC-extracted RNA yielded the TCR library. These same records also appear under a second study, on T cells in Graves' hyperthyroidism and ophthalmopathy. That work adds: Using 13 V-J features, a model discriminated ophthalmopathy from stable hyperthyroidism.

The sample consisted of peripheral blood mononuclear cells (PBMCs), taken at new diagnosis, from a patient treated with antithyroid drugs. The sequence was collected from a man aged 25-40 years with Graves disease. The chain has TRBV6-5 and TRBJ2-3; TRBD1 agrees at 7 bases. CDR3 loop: CASSYSSINIRRQGSTDTQYF. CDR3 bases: TGTGCCAGCAGTTACTCGTCTATTAATATCCGGCGACAGGGAAGCACAGATACGCAGTATTTT.